This paragraph reports one T cell receptor (beta chain). Its target is not known. The sample originates from a study of T cell repertoires in cytomegalovirus infection. Trimming cost V 4 bases and J 4 bases; bases outside gene matches: 9. The CDR3 totals 15 residues. Germline-derived CDR1 and CDR2 are SGHVS and FNYEAQ. TCRdb processed the reads anew with MiXCR; each CDR3 protein has one entry. The sample includes around 100,000 distinct CDR3 sequences, roughly 30% seen only once; the top ten take less than 45%. The gene calls are TRBV7-6 and TRBJ1-1; 7 bases are shared with TRBD1. The source is a human donor in good health (CMV status not recorded). Some clones in this sample may be carry-over from other donors' samples. Sequencing was performed on CD8+ T cells from cultured PBMCs, taken from culture after CMV antigen stimulation. The DNA for the CDR3 is TGTGCCAGCAGCTGGAGGACAGGAGGGCTCACTGAAGCTTTCTTT. Its protein product is CASSWRTGGLTEAFF.